The 25 T cell receptor beta chains below were found in one sample sequenced in a study of shared clonotypes between healthy human individuals. Libraries were prepared by immunoSEQ multiplex PCR; TCRdb keeps only in-frame clonotypes and omits some of them. The table records more than 1,200,000 clones, less than 99% of them present only once. The sample was naive CD4+ T cells sorted from blood. Indicated subset: CD45RA+ positively selected. These receptors originate from a man aged 25-45 years in good health.

The chain couples TRBV11-2 to TRBJ2-2; D might be TRBD2 (5 bases). The CDR3 is 16 residues long. Trimming shortened V by 3 bases and J by 0 bases, and 11 bases separated the two germline ends. Germline V gene sequence: CDR1 SGHAT, CDR2 FQNNGV. CDR3 loop: CASSFFRTANTGELFF. CDR3 nucleotides: TGTGCCAGCAGCTTTTTCCGGACTGCGAACACCGGGGAGCTGTTTTTT.

The chain is built from TRBV7-2 and TRBJ2-3, with D possibly matching TRBD2 (5 bases). This CDR3 comprises 16 residues. The germline CDR1 and CDR2 sequences are SGHTA and FQGNSA. V gave up 2 bases and J gave up 2 bases, with 14 bases separating them. The CDR3 region has the DNA TGTGCCAGCAGCTTAAGTGGCGGGCATAACACAGATACGCAGTATTTT. It codes for CASSLSGGHNTDTQYF. The entire variable domain, with the rest obtained from reference TRBV7-2 and TRBJ2-3, is as follows: GAGVSQSPSNKVTEKGKDVELRCDPISGHTALYWYRQSLGQGLEFLIYFQGNSAPDKSGLPSDRFSAERTGGSVSTLTIQRTQQEDSAVYLCASSLSGGHNTDTQYFGPGTRLTVL.

The V call is TRBV5-1, the J call TRBJ2-2; D is uncertain. V was shortened by 6 bases and J by 0 bases, with 21 bases between the two germline ends. This CDR3 is 18 amino acids long. The V gene's germline CDR1 is SGHRS and CDR2 YFSETQ. CDR3 sequence reads: CASIDQPLGITNTGELFF. The CDR3 DNA reads as TGCGCCAGCATCGACCAGCCGCTGGGTATCACGAACACCGGGGAGCTGTTTTTT.

The J gene is TRBJ2-7, the V gene TRBV28; the D is unclear. V gave up 2 bases and J gave up 3 bases, with 11 bases separating them. The CDR3 consists of 14 residues. Germline lookup yields CDR1 MDHEN and CDR2 SYDVKM. In nucleotides, the CDR3 is TGTGCCAGCAGTTTAACGCAAGCCCACTACGAGCAGTACTTC. Protein product: CASSLTQAHYEQYF.

This clone was recorded once. V is TRBV4-1 and J is TRBJ1-5; D not resolved. CDR3 length equals 13 residues. Trimming removed 1 base at V and 5 bases at J, with 6 bases between. Germline assignment: CDR1 MGHRA and CDR2 YSYEKL. Here the CDR3 DNA reads TGCGCCAGCAGCCAAGTTCCGTATCAGCCCCAGCATTTT. This sequence encodes CASSQVPYQPQHF.

This clone has just one count. This chain connects TRBV19 to TRBJ2-7; D possibly corresponds to TRBD1 (6 bases). The germline CDR1 and CDR2 sequences are LNHDA and SQIVND (reference sequence). The CDR3 covers 16 residues. The V end lost 4 bases, the J end lost 1 base, and 17 bases lay between the germline ends. CDR3 sequence: CASSTRGQGKSYEQYF. CDR3 DNA: TGTGCCAGTAGTACCCGGGGTCAGGGGAAATCCTACGAGCAGTACTTC.

This clone was seen once. The rearrangement links TRBV5-1 to TRBJ1-1, with D possibly being TRBD1 (5 bases). This CDR3 comprises 14 residues. Looked up from germline, CDR1 is SGHRS and CDR2 is YFSETQ. V lost 3 bases and J 1 base, leaving 10 bases between the germline ends. CDR3 coding DNA: TGCGCCAGCAGCTCCGCAACAGGGAACACTGAAGCTTTCTTT. Residues: CASSSATGNTEAFF.

The chain carries TRBV4-2 and TRBJ2-2, with a weak D call TRBD2 (8 bases). This CDR3 region has 19 residues. The V gene's germline CDR1 is LGHNA and CDR2 YNFKEQ. The germline V and J ends were trimmed by 0 bases and 4 bases, with 21 bases remaining between them. The CDR3: CASSQDLGTRGQFTGELFF. In DNA form, the CDR3 reads TGTGCCAGCAGCCAAGATCTGGGGACTAGGGGGCAGTTCACCGGGGAGCTGTTTTTT.

The chain uses TRBV5-1 and TRBJ2-2; 7 nucleotides agree with TRBD2. There are 17 residues in the CDR3. CDR1 is SGHRS, CDR2 YFSETQ, per germline. Trimming took 4 bases from V and 5 from J; bases not matched to a gene: 14. CDR3 sequence reads: CASSPVAAGRGTGELFF. The CDR3 nucleotides are TGCGCCAGCAGCCCGGTTGCGGCAGGGAGGGGTACCGGGGAGCTGTTTTTT. Full variable domain (outside the CDR3, taken from reference TRBV5-1 and TRBJ2-2): KAGVTQTPRYLIKTRGQQVTLSCSPISGHRSVSWYQQTPGQGLQFLFEYFSETQRNKGNFPGRFSGRQFSNSRSEMNVSTLELGDSALYLCASSPVAAGRGTGELFFGEGSRLTVL.

The genes are TRBV18 and TRBJ2-3; 7 bases map to TRBD2. CDR1 and CDR2 (germline): KGHSH, LQKENI. Trimming removed 2 bases from V and 2 bases from J; junction bases left unmatched: 10. The CDR3 spans 17 residues. This CDR3 reads CASSPGAGMTITDTQYF. CDR3 nucleotide sequence: TGTGCCAGCTCACCAGGAGCGGGGATGACTATCACAGATACGCAGTATTTT.

This clone was counted once. The CDR3 here is CASSAPSADRVPGELFF. The CDR3 DNA follows: TGTGCCAGCAGCGCACCCTCGGCCGATCGGGTACCCGGGGAGCTGTTTTTT. This sequence joins TRBV9 and TRBJ2-2; D remains unclear. The germline CDR1 and CDR2 sequences are SGDLS and YYNGEE. The CDR3 totals 17 residues. Trimming removed 3 bases at V and 6 bases at J, with 21 bases between.

This clone was recorded only once. The chain uses TRBV1 and TRBJ1-3. TRBV1 constitutes a pseudogene. There are 16 residues in the CDR3. CDR3 sequence: CTSSQAGTSVRNTIYF. The CDR3 DNA follows: TGCACCAGCAGCCAGGCCGGGACTTCAGTACGAAACACCATATATTTT.

Worth noting for this clone: The same CDR3 also results from other DNA sequences found in this sample. The chain has TRBV20-1 and TRBJ2-3; D remains ambiguous. Germline V gene sequence: CDR1 DFQATT, CDR2 SNEGSKA (reference sequence). Deletions cut 5 bases from V and 2 bases from J, with 5 bases between. The CDR3 sequence is 11 residues long. This CDR3 reads CSAAHTDTQYF. The DNA of the CDR3 is TGCAGTGCTGCCCACACAGATACGCAGTATTTT.

V and J are TRBV5-4 and TRBJ1-1; a weak D match, TRBD1 (5 bases). CDR3 length: 14 residues. Germline-derived CDR1 and CDR2 are SGHNT and YYREEE (reference sequence). Trimming left V 1 base short and J 5 bases short, with 12 bases between. CDR3 loop: CASSLQGRGTEAFF. The CDR3 nucleotides are TGTGCCAGCAGCTTGCAGGGCCGGGGGACTGAAGCTTTCTTT.

This chain uses TRBV7-9 with TRBJ1-2; D is unclear. CDR1 is SEHNR, CDR2 FQNEAQ, per germline (reference sequence). Trimming removed 2 bases at V and 6 bases at J, with 13 bases between. This CDR3 is 14 amino acids long. The CDR3 sequence: CASSLIGMTDGYTF. CDR3 bases: TGTGCCAGCAGCTTAATTGGGATGACGGATGGCTACACCTTC.

The chain couples TRBV11-2 to TRBJ2-7, with TRBD2 matching 14 bases. After removal of 5 bases from V and 5 bases from J, the junction contained 5 bases not matched to a gene. Germline values: CDR1 SGHAT, CDR2 FQNNGV. The CDR3 totals 15 residues. CDR3 sequence: CASSETSGRVNEQYF. The CDR3 nucleotides read TGTGCCAGCAGCGAGACTAGCGGGAGGGTGAACGAGCAGTACTTC.

The CDR3 reads CASSLAVSSYEQYF. The CDR3 DNA sequence: TGTGCCAGCAGTCTGGCGGTCAGCTCCTACGAGCAGTACTTC. The J gene is TRBJ2-7, the V gene TRBV2; unclear D gene. Trimming took off 5 bases at V and 0 bases at J, with 11 bases between the two ends. Germline loops: CDR1 SNHLY, CDR2 FYNNEI. The CDR3 is 14 residues long.

This chain links TRBV7-8 with TRBJ2-6, with D perhaps matching TRBD1 (5 bases). This CDR3 region has 19 residues. Germline CDR1 reads SGHVS; CDR2 reads FQNEAQ. Between the trimmed V and J ends, which lost 4 bases and 0 bases, there was a span of 19 bases. As DNA, the CDR3 is TGTGCCAGCAGCTCCCCGTCGCACAGACAGCCCTCTGGGGCCAACGTCCTGACTTTC. Protein sequence: CASSSPSHRQPSGANVLTF.

This chain connects TRBV18 to TRBJ2-5; 12 nucleotides agree with TRBD1. This CDR3 comprises 17 residues. Germline V gives CDR1 KGHSH, CDR2 LQKENI. The V and J ends lost 3 bases and 4 bases, in that order; junction bases with no gene match: 9. CDR3 amino acids: CASSPDRDRGRGETQYF. The CDR3 bases are TGTGCCAGCTCACCGGACCGGGACAGGGGGCGGGGAGAGACCCAGTACTTC.

The genes are TRBV7-2 and TRBJ1-5, with D uncertain. Trimming stripped 3 bases from V and 4 bases from J, with 10 bases between. Germline CDR1 SGHTA, CDR2 FQGNSA. CDR3 length equals 14 residues. CDR3 residues: CASSFYSRNQPQHF. The DNA for the CDR3 is TGTGCCAGCAGCTTTTATTCCCGGAATCAGCCCCAGCATTTT.

CDR3 sequence (DNA): TGCGCCAGCAGCCGGGGGCAGGGGATGAACACTGAAGCTTTCTTT. The encoded protein is CASSRGQGMNTEAFF. The chain carries TRBV4-3 and TRBJ1-1; maybe TRBD1 (6 bases). The CDR3 has 15 residues. Germline lookup yields CDR1 LGHNA and CDR2 YSLEER. V was cut by 4 bases and J by 0 bases, with 12 bases left in between.

J is TRBJ1-4 and V is TRBV15; D call uncertain. Deletions cut 0 bases from V and 10 bases from J, with 9 bases between. CDR1 LNHNV and CDR2 YYDKDF come from the germline V gene (reference sequence). The CDR3 is 13 residues long. The CDR3 sequence: CATSRDSVGKLFF. The CDR3 coding sequence is TGTGCCACCAGCAGAGATTCAGTGGGAAAACTGTTTTTT.

J is TRBJ2-1 and V is TRBV5-4; 10 positions match TRBD2. Germline CDR1 is SGHNT and CDR2 is YYREEE (reference sequence). Trimming at V came to 7 bases and at J to 4 bases, leaving 2 bases not matched to a gene. This CDR3 comprises 13 residues. The DNA for the CDR3 is TGTGCCAGCGCACTAGCGGGATACAATGAGCAGTTCTTC. Amino acid sequence: CASALAGYNEQFF.

V gene TRBV27 combines with J gene TRBJ2-7; D not resolved. The germline V and J ends were trimmed by 5 bases and 2 bases, with 16 bases remaining between them. Germline values: CDR1 MNHEY, CDR2 SMNVEV (reference sequence). The CDR3 spans 15 residues. The CDR3 reads CASSRRPLSPYEQYF. The CDR3, as DNA: TGTGCCAGCAGTCGGCGCCCACTATCACCCTACGAGCAGTACTTC.

The rearrangement joins TRBV28 to TRBJ1-1; possibly TRBD1 for D (5 bases). Germline CDR1 is MDHEN and CDR2 is SYDVKM. The CDR3 has 13 amino acids. Trimming removed 10 bases at V and 4 bases at J, with 16 bases between. CDR3 nucleotide sequence: TGTGCCACCGAGACAGCAACGGGCACTGAAGCTTTCTTT. Translated: CATETATGTEAFF.